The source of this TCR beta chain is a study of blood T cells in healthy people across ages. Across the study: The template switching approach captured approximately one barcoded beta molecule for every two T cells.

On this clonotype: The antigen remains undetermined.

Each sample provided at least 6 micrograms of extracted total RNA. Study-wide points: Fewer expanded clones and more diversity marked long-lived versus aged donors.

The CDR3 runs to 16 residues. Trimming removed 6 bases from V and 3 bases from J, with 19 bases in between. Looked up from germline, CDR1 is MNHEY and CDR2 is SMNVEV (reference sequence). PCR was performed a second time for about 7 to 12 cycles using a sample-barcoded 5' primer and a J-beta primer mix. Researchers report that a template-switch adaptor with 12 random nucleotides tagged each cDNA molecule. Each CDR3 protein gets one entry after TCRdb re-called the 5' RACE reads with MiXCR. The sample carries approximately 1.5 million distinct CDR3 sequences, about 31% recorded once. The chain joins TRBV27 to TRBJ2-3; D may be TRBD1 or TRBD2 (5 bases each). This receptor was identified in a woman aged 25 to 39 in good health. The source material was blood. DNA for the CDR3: TGTGCCAGCAGACCCCTGAAGGGGAGTGGGACAGATACGCAGTATTTT. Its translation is CASRPLKGSGTDTQYF.